The sequence of this T cell receptor (beta chain) was determined in a study of cytomegalovirus exposure and HLA in healthy donors. The overall study: An earlier analysis found some 100 million unique TCR beta sequences from 150 million to 200 million T cells.

A remark on this clone: As yet, its antigen is unknown. A read error may produce the germline difference seen at one junction end.

In nominal health when sampled, donors likely had unrecorded immune exposures nonetheless. PCR amplification relied on 60 Vbeta primers (plus 13 Jbeta primers). Clones were read by immunoSEQ multiplex PCR, and TCRdb kept only the in-frame ones, dropping some. The sample lists roughly 200,000 clones, more than 80% occurring once. This CDR3 has 19 amino acids. Germline CDR1 is SGHTA and CDR2 is FQGTGA. Broader study findings: No immune exposure information besides CMV serostatus was available. With later analysis, a missense DCLRE1C variant became linked to TCR beta V- and J-gene trimming.

Sequenced: PBMCs. This chain links TRBV7-3 with TRBJ2-6, with 9 bases identical to TRBD2. This TCR came from a man aged 30 to 45 in good health and CMV-seronegative. The CDR3 reads CASSAKGLADISGASVLTF. As DNA, the CDR3 is TGTGCCAGCAGCGCGAAGGGACTAGCTGACATCTCTGGGGCCAGCGTCCTGACTTTC.